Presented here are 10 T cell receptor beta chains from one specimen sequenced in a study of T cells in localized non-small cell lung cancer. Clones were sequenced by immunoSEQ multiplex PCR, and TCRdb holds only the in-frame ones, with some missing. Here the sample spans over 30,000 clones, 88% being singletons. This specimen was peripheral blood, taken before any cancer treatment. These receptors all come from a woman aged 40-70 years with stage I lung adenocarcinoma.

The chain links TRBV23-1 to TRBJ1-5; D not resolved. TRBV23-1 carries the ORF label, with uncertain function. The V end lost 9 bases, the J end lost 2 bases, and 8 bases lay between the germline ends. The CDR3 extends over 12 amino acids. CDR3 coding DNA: TGCGCCAGGCCGCAGCGCAATCAGCCCCAGCATTTT. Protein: CARPQRNQPQHF.

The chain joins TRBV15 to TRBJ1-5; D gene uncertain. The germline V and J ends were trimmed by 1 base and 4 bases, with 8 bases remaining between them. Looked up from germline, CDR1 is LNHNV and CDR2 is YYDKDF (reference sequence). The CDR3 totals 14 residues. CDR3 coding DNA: TGTGCCACCAGCAGAGGGCGGGAAAATCAGCCCCAGCATTTT. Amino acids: CATSRGRENQPQHF.

In DNA, the CDR3 is TGTGCCAGCAGCCCCCGACTAGGCCACACCGGGGAGCTGTTTTTT. Translating it yields CASSPRLGHTGELFF. The J gene is TRBJ2-2, the V gene TRBV5-4, with D tentatively TRBD2 (6 bases). The CDR3 loop spans 15 amino acids. Per germline, CDR1 SGHNT and CDR2 YYREEE (reference sequence). Trimming removed 4 bases at V and 3 bases at J, with 13 bases between.

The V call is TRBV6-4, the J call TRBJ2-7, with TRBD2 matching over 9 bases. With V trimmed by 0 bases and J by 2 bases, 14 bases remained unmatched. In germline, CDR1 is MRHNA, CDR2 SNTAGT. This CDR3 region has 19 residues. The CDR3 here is CASSDSEGPSGAFTYEQYF. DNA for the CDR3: TGTGCCAGCAGTGACTCGGAGGGGCCTAGCGGGGCTTTCACCTACGAGCAGTACTTC.

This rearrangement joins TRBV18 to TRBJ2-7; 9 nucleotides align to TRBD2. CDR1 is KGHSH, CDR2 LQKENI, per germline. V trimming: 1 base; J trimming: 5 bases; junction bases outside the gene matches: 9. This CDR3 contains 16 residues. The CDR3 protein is CASSPRVVAGVDEQYF. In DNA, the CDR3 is TGTGCCAGCTCACCACGGGTGGTAGCGGGAGTAGACGAGCAGTACTTC.

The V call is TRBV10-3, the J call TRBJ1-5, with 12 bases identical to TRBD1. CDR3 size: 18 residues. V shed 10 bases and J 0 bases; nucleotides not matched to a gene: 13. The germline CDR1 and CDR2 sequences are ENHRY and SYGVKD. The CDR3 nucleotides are TGTGCCACCCGATCGGGACAGGGGGCTCTAAATAGCAATCAGCCCCAGCATTTT. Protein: CATRSGQGALNSNQPQHF.

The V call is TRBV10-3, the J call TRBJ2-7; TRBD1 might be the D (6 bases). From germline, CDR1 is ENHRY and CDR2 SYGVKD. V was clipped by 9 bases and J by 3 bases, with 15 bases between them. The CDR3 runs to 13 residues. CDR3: CAIRHREYYEQYF. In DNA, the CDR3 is TGTGCCATTAGGCACAGGGAGTACTACGAGCAGTACTTC.

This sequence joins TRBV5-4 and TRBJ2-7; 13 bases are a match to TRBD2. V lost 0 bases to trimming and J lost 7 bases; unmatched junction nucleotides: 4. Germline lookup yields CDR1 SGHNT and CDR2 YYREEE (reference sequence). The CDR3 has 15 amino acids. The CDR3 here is CASSLELAGGPEQYF. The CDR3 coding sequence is TGTGCCAGCAGCTTGGAACTAGCGGGAGGGCCTGAGCAGTACTTC.

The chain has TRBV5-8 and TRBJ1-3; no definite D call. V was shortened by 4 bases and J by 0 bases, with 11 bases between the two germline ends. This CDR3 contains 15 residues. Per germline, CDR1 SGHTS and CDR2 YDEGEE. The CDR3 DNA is TGTGCCAGCAGCACATTTCGAAGCTCTGGAAACACCATATATTTT. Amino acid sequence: CASSTFRSSGNTIYF. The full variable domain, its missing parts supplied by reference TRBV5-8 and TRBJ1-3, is EAGVTQSPTHLIKTRGQQATLRCSPISGHTSVYWYQQALGLGLQFLLWYDEGEERNRGNFPPRFSGRQFPNYSSELNVNALELEDSALYLCASSTFRSSGNTIYFGEGSWLTVV.

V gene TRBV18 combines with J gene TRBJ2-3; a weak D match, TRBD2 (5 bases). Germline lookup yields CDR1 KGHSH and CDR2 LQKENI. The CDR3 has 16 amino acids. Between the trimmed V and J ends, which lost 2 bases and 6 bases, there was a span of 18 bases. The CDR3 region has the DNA TGTGCCAGCTCACCAATGGTTGGAGGAGCCGCGGATACGCAGTATTTT. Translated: CASSPMVGGAADTQYF.